This T cell receptor (beta chain) was profiled in a study of cytomegalovirus exposure and HLA in healthy donors. Researchers ran the PCR with 60 Vbeta and 13 Jbeta primers. Sequencing was performed with immunoSEQ multiplex PCR; in TCRdb, only in-frame clones are kept and a portion is missing. The specimen's table records fewer than 85,000 clones. Details on this clone: Its specificity is not known.

The CDR3 runs 13 residues. V gave up 10 bases and J gave up 4 bases, with 14 bases separating them. Germline CDR1 and CDR2: SNHLY and FYNNEI. Study-level results: Investigators reported 150 to 200 TCR beta chains as tied to cytomegalovirus.

The V gene is TRBV2, the J gene TRBJ1-3; possible D gene TRBD1, 5 bases. The sequencing input was PBMCs. The sequence was obtained from a female donor in good health and CMV-seropositive. The CDR3 sequence is CATFGTVGNTIYF. CDR3 DNA sequence: TGTGCCACCTTCGGGACTGTCGGAAACACCATATATTTT.